This TCR beta chain emerged from a study of CD8 T cells in Susac syndrome. Study findings and constraints: By the study's own acknowledgment, its TCR sequencing and HLA analysis included relatively few individuals.

cDNA came from about 0.51 to 1 ug RNA primed by random hexamers. Amplification of TCR beta CDR3 was carried out by immunoSEQ multiplex PCR, which covered 54 Vbeta and 13 Jbeta segments. Each CDR3 protein gets one entry after TCRdb re-called the immunoSEQ multiplex PCR reads with MiXCR. The table has around 56,000 distinct CDR3 sequences, roughly nine tenths seen once. Sequencing of TCR beta was performed on blood CD8+ T cells and on blood CD4+ T cells. CDR3 length: 16 amino acids. Germline CDR1 and CDR2: SGHRS and YFSETQ. V was trimmed by 1 base and J by 0 bases, leaving 11 bases between them. This clonotype was detected only once. The antigen remains unidentified.

The receptor was isolated from a human donor in good health. Source material: CD8+ T cells from PBMCs. The chain links TRBV5-1 to TRBJ2-1, with D perhaps matching TRBD1 (6 bases). The CDR3 DNA sequence: TGCGCCAGCAGCTTGTTTCAGGGGAGCTCCTACAATGAGCAGTTCTTC. This sequence encodes CASSLFQGSSYNEQFF.